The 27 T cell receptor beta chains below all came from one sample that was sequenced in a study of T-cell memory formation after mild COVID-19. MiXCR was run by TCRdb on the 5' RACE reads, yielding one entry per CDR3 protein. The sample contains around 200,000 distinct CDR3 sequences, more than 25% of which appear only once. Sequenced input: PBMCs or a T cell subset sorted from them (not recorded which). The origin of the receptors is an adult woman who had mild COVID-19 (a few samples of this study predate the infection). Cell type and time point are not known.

The CDR3 here is CASSQDWMGPTSNEQFF. The CDR3 nucleotides are TGTGCCAGCAGCCAAGACTGGATGGGGCCTACGAGCAATGAGCAGTTCTTC. V usage is TRBV3-1 and J usage is TRBJ2-1, with a tentative D call TRBD1 (5 bases). In germline, CDR1 is LGHDT, CDR2 YNNKEL (reference sequence). V was pared by 0 bases and J by 6 bases, with 18 bases between. This CDR3 is built from 17 residues.

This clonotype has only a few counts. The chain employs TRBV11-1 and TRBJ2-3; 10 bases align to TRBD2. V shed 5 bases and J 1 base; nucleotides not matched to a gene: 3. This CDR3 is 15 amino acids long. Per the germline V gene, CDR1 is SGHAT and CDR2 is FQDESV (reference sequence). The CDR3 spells CASSLLAGGTDTQYF. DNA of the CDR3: TGTGCCAGCAGCCTTCTAGCGGGGGGCACAGATACGCAGTATTTT.

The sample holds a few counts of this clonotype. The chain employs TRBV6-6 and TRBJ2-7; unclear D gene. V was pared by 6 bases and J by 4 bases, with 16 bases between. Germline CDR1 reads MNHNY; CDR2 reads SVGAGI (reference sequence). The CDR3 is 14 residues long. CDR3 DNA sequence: TGTGCCAGCAGCCAAGACATCGGGTCTTACGAGCAGTACTTC. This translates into CASSQDIGSYEQYF.

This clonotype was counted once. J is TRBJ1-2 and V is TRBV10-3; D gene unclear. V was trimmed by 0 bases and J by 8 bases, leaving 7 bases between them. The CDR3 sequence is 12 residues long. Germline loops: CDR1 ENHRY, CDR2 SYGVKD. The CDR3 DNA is TGTGCCATCAGTGAGTCCGAAGGGGGCTACACCTTC. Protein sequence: CAISESEGGYTF.

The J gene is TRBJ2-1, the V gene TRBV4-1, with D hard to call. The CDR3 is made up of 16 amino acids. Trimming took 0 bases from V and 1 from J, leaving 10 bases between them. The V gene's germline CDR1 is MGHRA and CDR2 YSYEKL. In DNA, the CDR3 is TGCGCCAGCAGCCAAGATAGCACCCTGTCCTACAATGAGCAGTTCTTC. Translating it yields CASSQDSTLSYNEQFF.

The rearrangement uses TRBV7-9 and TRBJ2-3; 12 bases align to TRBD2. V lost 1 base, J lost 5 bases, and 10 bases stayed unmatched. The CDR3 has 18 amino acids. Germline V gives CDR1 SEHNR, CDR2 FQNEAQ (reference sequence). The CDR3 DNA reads TGTGCCAGCAGCTTAGAGTACCTAGCGGGAGGGCCCGGAGATACGCAGTATTTT. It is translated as CASSLEYLAGGPGDTQYF. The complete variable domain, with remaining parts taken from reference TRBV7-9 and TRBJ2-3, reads DTGVSQNPRHKITKRGQNVTFRCDPISEHNRLYWYRQTLGQGPEFLTYFQNEAQLEKSRLLSDRFSAERPKGSFSTLEIQRTEQGDSAMYLCASSLEYLAGGPGDTQYFGPGTRLTVL.

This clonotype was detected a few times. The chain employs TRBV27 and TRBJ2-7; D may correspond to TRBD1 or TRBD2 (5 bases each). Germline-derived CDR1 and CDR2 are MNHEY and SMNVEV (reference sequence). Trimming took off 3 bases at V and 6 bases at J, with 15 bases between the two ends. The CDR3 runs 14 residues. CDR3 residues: CASSFSLGEREQYF. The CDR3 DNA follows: TGTGCCAGCAGTTTCTCCCTGGGGGAGCGCGAGCAGTACTTC.

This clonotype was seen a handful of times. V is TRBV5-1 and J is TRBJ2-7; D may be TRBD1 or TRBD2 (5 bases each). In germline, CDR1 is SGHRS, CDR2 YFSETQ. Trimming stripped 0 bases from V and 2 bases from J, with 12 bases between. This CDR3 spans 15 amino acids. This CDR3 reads CASSLDSGPTYEQYF. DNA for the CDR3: TGCGCCAGCAGCTTGGATTCGGGACCTACCTACGAGCAGTACTTC.

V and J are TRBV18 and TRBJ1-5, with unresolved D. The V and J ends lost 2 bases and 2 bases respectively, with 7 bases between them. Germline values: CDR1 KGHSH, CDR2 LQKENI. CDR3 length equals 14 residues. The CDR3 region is CASSPDGGNQPQHF. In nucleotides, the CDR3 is TGTGCCAGCTCACCAGACGGGGGCAATCAGCCCCAGCATTTT.

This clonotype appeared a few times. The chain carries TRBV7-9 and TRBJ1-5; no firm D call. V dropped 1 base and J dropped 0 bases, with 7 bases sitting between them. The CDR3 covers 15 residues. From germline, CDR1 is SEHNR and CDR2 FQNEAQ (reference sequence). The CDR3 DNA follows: TGTGCCAGCAGCTTAGGAAGCCCTAGCAATCAGCCCCAGCATTTT. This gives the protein CASSLGSPSNQPQHF.

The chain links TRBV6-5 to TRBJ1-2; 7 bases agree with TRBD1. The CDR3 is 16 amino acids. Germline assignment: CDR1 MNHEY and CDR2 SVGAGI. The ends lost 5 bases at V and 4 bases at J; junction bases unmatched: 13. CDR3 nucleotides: TGTGCCAGCAGTCGACAGGGAGGGGCCTCTATCTATGGCTACACCTTC. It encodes CASSRQGGASIYGYTF.

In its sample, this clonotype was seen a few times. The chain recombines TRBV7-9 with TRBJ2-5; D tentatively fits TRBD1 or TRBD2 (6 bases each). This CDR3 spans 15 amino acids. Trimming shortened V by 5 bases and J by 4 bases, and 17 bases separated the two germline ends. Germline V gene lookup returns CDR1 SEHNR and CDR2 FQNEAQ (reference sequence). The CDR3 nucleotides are TGTGCCAGCAGCCCCAGGAGGGGGGCGGGAGAGACCCAGTACTTC. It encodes CASSPRRGAGETQYF.

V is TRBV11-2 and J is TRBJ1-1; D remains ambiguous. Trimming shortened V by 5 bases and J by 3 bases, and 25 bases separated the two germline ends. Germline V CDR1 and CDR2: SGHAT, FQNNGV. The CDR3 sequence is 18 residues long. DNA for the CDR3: TGTGCCAGCAGCAAGCAAACGGAGGGCCGGGCGGCCTACACTGAAGCTTTCTTT. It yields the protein CASSKQTEGRAAYTEAFF.

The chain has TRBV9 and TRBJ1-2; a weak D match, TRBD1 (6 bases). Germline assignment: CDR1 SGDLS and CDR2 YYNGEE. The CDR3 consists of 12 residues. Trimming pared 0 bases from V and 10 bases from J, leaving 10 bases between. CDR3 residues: CASSVVGGLYTF. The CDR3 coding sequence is TGTGCCAGCAGCGTAGTGGGGGGGCTCTACACCTTC.

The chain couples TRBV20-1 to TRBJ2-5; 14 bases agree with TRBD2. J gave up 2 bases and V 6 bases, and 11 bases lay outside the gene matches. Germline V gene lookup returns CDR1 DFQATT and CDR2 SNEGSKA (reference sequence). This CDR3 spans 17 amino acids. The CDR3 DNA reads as TGCAGTGCCCCTAAGGGACTAGCGGGAGTGGGGCAAGAGACCCAGTACTTC. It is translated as CSAPKGLAGVGQETQYF.

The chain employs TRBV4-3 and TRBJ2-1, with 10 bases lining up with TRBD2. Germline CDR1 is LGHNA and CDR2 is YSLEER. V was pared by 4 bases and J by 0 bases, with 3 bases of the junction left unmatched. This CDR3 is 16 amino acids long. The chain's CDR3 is CASSLRTSGSYNEQFF. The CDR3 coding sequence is TGCGCCAGCAGCCTACGGACTAGCGGCTCCTACAATGAGCAGTTCTTC.

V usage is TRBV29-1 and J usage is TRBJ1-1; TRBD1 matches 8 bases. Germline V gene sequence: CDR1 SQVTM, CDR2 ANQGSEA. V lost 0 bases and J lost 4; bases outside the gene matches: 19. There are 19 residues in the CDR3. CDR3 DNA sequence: TGCAGCGTTGAAGATTCGCCTTTCTTCCAGGGGGCGAGGCCCACTGAAGCTTTCTTT. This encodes CSVEDSPFFQGARPTEAFF.

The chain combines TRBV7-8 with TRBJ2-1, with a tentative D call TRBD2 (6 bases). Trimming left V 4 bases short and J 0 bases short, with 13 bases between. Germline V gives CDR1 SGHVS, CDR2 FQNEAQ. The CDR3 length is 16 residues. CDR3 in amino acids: CASSSLGSGSYNEQFF. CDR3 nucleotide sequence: TGTGCCAGCAGCTCCCTGGGTAGCGGCTCCTACAATGAGCAGTTCTTC.

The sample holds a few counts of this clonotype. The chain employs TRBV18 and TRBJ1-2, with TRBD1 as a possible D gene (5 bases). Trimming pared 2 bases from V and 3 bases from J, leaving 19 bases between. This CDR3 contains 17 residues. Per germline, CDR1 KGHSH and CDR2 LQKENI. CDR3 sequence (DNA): TGTGCCAGCTCACCATGGCTAGTGGGCGCGGGGCACTATGGCTACACCTTC. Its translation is CASSPWLVGAGHYGYTF.

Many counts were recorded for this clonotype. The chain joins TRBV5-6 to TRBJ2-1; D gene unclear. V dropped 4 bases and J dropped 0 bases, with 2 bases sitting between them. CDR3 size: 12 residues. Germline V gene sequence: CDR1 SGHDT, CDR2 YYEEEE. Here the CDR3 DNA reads TGTGCCAGCAGCCTCTCCTACAATGAGCAGTTCTTC. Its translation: CASSLSYNEQFF. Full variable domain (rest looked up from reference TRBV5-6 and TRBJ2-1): DAGVTQSPTHLIKTRGQQVTLRCSPKSGHDTVSWYQQALGQGPQFIFQYYEEEERQRGNFPDRFSGHQFPNYSSELNVNALLLGDSALYLCASSLSYNEQFFGPGTRLTVL.

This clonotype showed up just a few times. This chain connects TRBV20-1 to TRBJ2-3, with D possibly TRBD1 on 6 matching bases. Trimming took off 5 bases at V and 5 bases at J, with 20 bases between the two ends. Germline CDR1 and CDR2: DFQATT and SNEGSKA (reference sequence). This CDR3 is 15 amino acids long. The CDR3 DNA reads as TGCAGTGCTGGGCGGCCAGGGGCGAGAGGAGATACGCAGTATTTT. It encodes CSAGRPGARGDTQYF.

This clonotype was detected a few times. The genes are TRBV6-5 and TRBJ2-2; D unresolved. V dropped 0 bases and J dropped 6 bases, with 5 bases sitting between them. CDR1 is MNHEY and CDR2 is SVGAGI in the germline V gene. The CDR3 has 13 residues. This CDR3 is CASSYSWSGELFF. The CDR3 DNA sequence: TGTGCCAGCAGTTACTCTTGGTCCGGGGAGCTGTTTTTT.

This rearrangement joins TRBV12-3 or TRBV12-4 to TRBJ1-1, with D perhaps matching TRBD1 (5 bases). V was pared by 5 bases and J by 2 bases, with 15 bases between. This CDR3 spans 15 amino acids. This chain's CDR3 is CASSPEWGRNTEAFF. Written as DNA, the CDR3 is TGTGCCAGCAGTCCGGAGTGGGGGAGAAACACTGAAGCTTTCTTT.

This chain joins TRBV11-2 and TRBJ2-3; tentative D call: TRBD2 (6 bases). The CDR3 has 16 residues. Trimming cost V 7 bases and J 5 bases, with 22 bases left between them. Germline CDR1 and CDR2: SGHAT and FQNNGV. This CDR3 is CASTPRELPAGDTQYF. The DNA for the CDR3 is TGTGCCAGCACCCCAAGAGAATTACCAGCGGGAGATACGCAGTATTTT. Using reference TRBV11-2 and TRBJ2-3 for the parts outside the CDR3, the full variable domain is EAGVAQSPRYKIIEKRQSVAFWCNPISGHATLYWYQQILGQGPKLLIQFQNNGVVDDSQLPKDRFSAERLKGVDSTLKIQPAKLEDSAVYLCASTPRELPAGDTQYFGPGTRLTVL.

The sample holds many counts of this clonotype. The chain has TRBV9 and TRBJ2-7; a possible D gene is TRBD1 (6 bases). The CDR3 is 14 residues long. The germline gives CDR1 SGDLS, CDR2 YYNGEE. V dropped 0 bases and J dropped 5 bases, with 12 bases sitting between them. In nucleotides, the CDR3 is TGTGCCAGCAGCGTAGGGTCACAGGGAAACGAGCAGTACTTC. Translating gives CASSVGSQGNEQYF.

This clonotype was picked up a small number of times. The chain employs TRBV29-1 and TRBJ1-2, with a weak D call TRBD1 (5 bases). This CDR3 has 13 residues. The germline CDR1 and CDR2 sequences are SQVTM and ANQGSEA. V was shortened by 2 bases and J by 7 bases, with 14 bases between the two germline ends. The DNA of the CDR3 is TGCAGCGTTGAAATTACCCAGGGACGTGGCTACACCTTC. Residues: CSVEITQGRGYTF.

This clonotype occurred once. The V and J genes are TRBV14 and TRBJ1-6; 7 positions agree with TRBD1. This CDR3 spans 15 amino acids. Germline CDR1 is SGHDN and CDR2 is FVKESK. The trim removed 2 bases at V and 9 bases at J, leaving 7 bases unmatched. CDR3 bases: TGTGCCAGCAGCCAACAGGGGGGTGGAGGTTCACCCCTCCACTTT. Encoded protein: CASSQQGGGGSPLHF.